Listed here are 18 T cell receptor beta chains from one sample, sequenced in a study of radiotherapy plus CTLA-4 blockade in lung cancer. Profiled with immunoSEQ multiplex PCR; TCRdb holds only in-frame clones, not every one. The profile shows about 98,000 clones, 82% of them singletons. The source material was peripheral blood, sampled from a patient treated with radiotherapy plus ipilimumab. The receptors derive from a human donor with non-small cell lung cancer who had a partial response to radiotherapy plus ipilimumab.

The table lists this clone with a count of one. The chain has TRBV19 and TRBJ2-1, with TRBD2 matching over 10 bases. The CDR3 covers 16 residues. V was pared by 6 bases and J by 10 bases, with 15 bases of the junction left unmatched. Germline V gives CDR1 LNHDA, CDR2 SQIVND (reference sequence). The DNA for the CDR3 is TGTGCCAGTAGCCAATCTACTAGCGGGACCAGAGGGGAGCAGTTCTTC. Translation: CASSQSTSGTRGEQFF.

The V gene is TRBV5-1, the J gene TRBJ2-7, with D maybe TRBD2 (6 bases). This CDR3 spans 13 amino acids. V lost 2 bases and J lost 5, with 11 bases in between. Looked up from germline, CDR1 is SGHRS and CDR2 is YFSETQ. Here the CDR3 reads CASSLGTLNEQYF. In DNA form, the CDR3 reads TGCGCCAGCAGCTTAGGGACTTTAAACGAGCAGTACTTC. The complete variable domain, with remaining parts taken from reference TRBV5-1 and TRBJ2-7, reads KAGVTQTPRYLIKTRGQQVTLSCSPISGHRSVSWYQQTPGQGLQFLFEYFSETQRNKGNFPGRFSGRQFSNSRSEMNVSTLELGDSALYLCASSLGTLNEQYFGPGTRLTVT.

The V gene is TRBV5-1, the J gene TRBJ2-1; 10 nucleotides agree with TRBD2. CDR1 is SGHRS, CDR2 YFSETQ, per germline. This CDR3 has 16 amino acids. Trimming removed 0 bases from V and 9 bases from J; junction bases left unmatched: 9. The CDR3 reads CASSLGLTSGMGEQFF. CDR3 bases: TGCGCCAGCAGCTTGGGCCTAACTAGCGGGATGGGTGAGCAGTTCTTC. The complete variable domain, with remaining parts taken from reference TRBV5-1 and TRBJ2-1, reads KAGVTQTPRYLIKTRGQQVTLSCSPISGHRSVSWYQQTPGQGLQFLFEYFSETQRNKGNFPGRFSGRQFSNSRSEMNVSTLELGDSALYLCASSLGLTSGMGEQFFGPGTRLTVL.

The rearrangement links TRBV7-9 to TRBJ2-3, with a weak D call TRBD2 (5 bases). Deletions cut 3 bases from V and 5 bases from J, with 6 bases between. CDR3 length: 12 amino acids. CDR1 and CDR2 from the germline V gene are SEHNR and FQNEAQ (reference sequence). The CDR3 spells CASSLEVDTQYF. DNA for the CDR3: TGTGCCAGCAGCTTGGAGGTAGATACGCAGTATTTT.

V and J are TRBV5-1 and TRBJ2-1; 8 bases line up with TRBD2. V was pared by 5 bases and J by 14 bases, with 9 bases of the junction left unmatched. The CDR3 totals 12 residues. Germline-derived CDR1 and CDR2 are SGHRS and YFSETQ. CDR3: CASRISGSSEFF. CDR3 DNA: TGCGCCAGCAGGATAAGCGGGAGTTCTGAGTTCTTC.

The genes are TRBV29-1 and TRBJ2-6; TRBD2 agrees at 10 bases. The CDR3 spans 16 residues. Germline V lookup: CDR1 SQVTM, CDR2 ANQGSEA. V dropped 4 bases and J dropped 2; count of bases not matched to a gene: 5. CDR3 amino acids: CSVVSSGSPGANVLTF. The CDR3 DNA is TGCAGCGTTGTGTCTAGCGGGAGTCCTGGGGCCAACGTCCTGACTTTC. The full variable domain, its missing parts supplied by reference TRBV29-1 and TRBJ2-6, is SAVISQKPSRDICQRGTSLTIQCQVDSQVTMMFWYRQQPGQSLTLIATANQGSEATYESGFVIDKFPISRPNLTFSTLTVSNMSPEDSSIYLCSVVSSGSPGANVLTFGAGSRLTVL.

The chain carries TRBV30 and TRBJ2-7; D may be TRBD1 (6 bases). The V gene lost 0 bases and the J gene lost 0 bases, with 12 bases spanning the gap. The CDR3 consists of 15 residues. In germline, CDR1 is GTSNPN, CDR2 SVGIG (reference sequence). Here the CDR3 DNA reads TGTGCCTGGAGTGTACAGCCCAGGGGCTCCTACGAGCAGTACTTC. Translation gives CAWSVQPRGSYEQYF. The full variable domain, with the rest looked up from reference TRBV30 and TRBJ2-7, is SQTIHQWPATLVQPVGSPLSLECTVEGTSNPNLYWYRQAAGRGLQLLFYSVGIGQISSEVPQNLSASRPQDRQFILSSKKLLLSDSGFYLCAWSVQPRGSYEQYFGPGTRLTVT.

V usage is TRBV7-8 and J usage is TRBJ1-5; 10 bases are shared with TRBD1. CDR3 length: 14 residues. Germline CDR1 reads SGHVS; CDR2 reads FQNEAQ. The J segment lost 4 bases and the V segment lost 4 bases, leaving 1 base of the junction unmatched. CDR3 nucleotide sequence: TGTGCCAGCAGCTCGGGACAGGGGAATCAGCCCCAGCATTTT. Translated, it gives CASSSGQGNQPQHF.

This sequence joins TRBV18 and TRBJ1-3; a possible D gene is TRBD1 (6 bases). Germline assignment: CDR1 KGHSH and CDR2 LQKENI. Trimming shortened V by 3 bases and J by 0 bases, and 12 bases separated the two germline ends. This CDR3 spans 16 amino acids. CDR3 in DNA: TGTGCCAGCTCACCTCTCCAGGGGCTCTCTGGAAACACCATATATTTT. Its translation is CASSPLQGLSGNTIYF.

This chain joins TRBV5-1 and TRBJ1-5; D perhaps matches TRBD1 (6 bases). CDR1 is SGHRS and CDR2 is YFSETQ in the germline V gene. Trimming removed 4 bases at V and 0 bases at J, with 11 bases between. The CDR3 has 15 residues. The CDR3 DNA sequence: TGCGCCAGCAGCATAGGGGGATATAGCAATCAGCCCCAGCATTTT. Encoded protein: CASSIGGYSNQPQHF.

J is TRBJ1-5 and V is TRBV18, with D perhaps matching TRBD1 (6 bases). Germline V CDR1 and CDR2: KGHSH, LQKENI. This CDR3 is built from 14 residues. V was pared by 9 bases and J by 4 bases, with 16 bases between. The CDR3 reads CASSGTTGNQPQHF. CDR3 sequence (DNA): TGTGCCAGTTCGGGAACCACAGGGAATCAGCCCCAGCATTTT.

The V and J genes are TRBV5-1 and TRBJ1-4; a possible D gene is TRBD1 (5 bases). Germline V CDR1 and CDR2: SGHRS, YFSETQ. V dropped 4 bases and J dropped 4 bases, with 11 bases sitting between them. The length of the CDR3 is 14 residues. This CDR3 is CASSGMQGNEKLFF. CDR3 nucleotide sequence: TGCGCCAGCAGCGGAATGCAGGGTAATGAAAAACTGTTTTTT.

J is TRBJ1-5 and V is TRBV28; D perhaps matches TRBD1 (6 bases). V was cut by 6 bases and J by 4 bases, with 19 bases left in between. Germline assignment: CDR1 MDHEN and CDR2 SYDVKM. This CDR3 has 16 residues. The CDR3 coding sequence is TGTGCCAGCAGGCGCGTGGGGAACAGGGAGAATCAGCCCCAGCATTTT. It translates to CASRRVGNRENQPQHF.

The chain combines TRBV28 with TRBJ2-2; tentatively, D is TRBD2 (5 bases). Germline V lookup: CDR1 MDHEN, CDR2 SYDVKM. V was trimmed by 6 bases and J by 6 bases, leaving 14 bases between them. The CDR3 covers 14 residues. The CDR3 is CASRTLPRAGELFF. The CDR3 nucleotides are TGTGCCAGCAGAACCCTTCCGCGGGCCGGGGAGCTGTTTTTT. Based on the CDR3 plus reference TRBV28 and TRBJ2-2, the full variable domain is DVKVTQSSRYLVKRTGEKVFLECVQDMDHENMFWYRQDPGLGLRLIYFSYDVKMKEKGDIPEGYSVSREKKERFSLILESASTNQTSMYLCASRTLPRAGELFFGEGSRLTVL.

This chain joins TRBV18 and TRBJ2-7, with D perhaps TRBD2 (6 bases). In germline, CDR1 is KGHSH, CDR2 LQKENI. V was pared by 3 bases and J by 1 base, with 13 bases between. The CDR3 totals 15 residues. The CDR3 loop is CASSPLVGGSYEQYF. Here the CDR3 DNA reads TGTGCCAGCTCACCCCTGGTGGGGGGTTCCTACGAGCAGTACTTC.

V usage is TRBV27 and J usage is TRBJ2-3; possibly TRBD2 for D (6 bases). Germline loops: CDR1 MNHEY, CDR2 SMNVEV (reference sequence). V shed 6 bases and J shed 5 bases, with 21 bases lying between them. The CDR3 runs 16 residues. In nucleotides, the CDR3 is TGTGCCAGCAGCCGCCGGCAGTCCGGGGGAATAGATACGCAGTATTTT. As protein: CASSRRQSGGIDTQYF.

V and J are TRBV5-1 and TRBJ2-5; 10 nucleotides match TRBD1. V was pared by 2 bases and J by 2 bases, with 3 bases of the junction left unmatched. CDR1 and CDR2 from the germline V gene are SGHRS and YFSETQ. This CDR3 is 15 amino acids long. Here the CDR3 reads CASSLGQGGQETQYF. The CDR3 DNA is TGCGCCAGCAGCTTAGGACAGGGGGGACAAGAGACCCAGTACTTC.

The V gene is TRBV6-6, the J gene TRBJ2-7; no definite D call. The V end was cut by 2 bases, the J end by 4 bases, with 9 bases between. The germline CDR1 and CDR2 sequences are MNHNY and SVGAGI (reference sequence). The CDR3 extends over 13 amino acids. CDR3 coding DNA: TGTGCCAGCAGTTACCGAACAGAATACGAGCAGTACTTC. Its translation is CASSYRTEYEQYF.